The sequence of this T cell receptor beta chain was determined in a study of spatial heterogeneity in lung cancer. As for the study in general: Fewer alpha-chain than beta-chain sequences were consistently detected.

CDR1 and CDR2 (germline): SGHRS, YFSETQ. This CDR3 spans 14 amino acids. Trimming at V came to 1 base and at J to 10 bases, leaving 6 bases not matched to a gene. TCRdb analysed the 5' RACE reads with MiXCR anew, one entry per CDR3 protein. The table lists around 7,800 distinct CDR3 sequences, approximately 9% of them singletons. By share of the sample, this clonotype is medium-sized. Its target is not known. This beta chain is an off-target read within a library intended for alpha chains, so its frequency means little. Time point given: sample taken at primary tumor resection. Samples were donated by 72 untreated early-stage non-small cell lung cancer patients. Study results and limitations: Tumoral mutation counts were tracked by counts of expanded intratumoral alpha and beta TCRs.

The sample consisted of lung tumor tissue, taken at surgery. The rearrangement joins TRBV5-1 to TRBJ2-1, with 9 bases aligning to TRBD2. This receptor was taken from a male donor with early-stage non-small cell lung cancer. In DNA form, the CDR3 reads TGCGCCAGCAGCTTGTCACTGACTAGCGGAGAGCAGTTCTTC. As protein: CASSLSLTSGEQFF.